Below are 21 T cell receptor beta chains sequenced from a single sample in a study of T cells in Graves' hyperthyroidism and ophthalmopathy (dated by TCRdb to about 2019). The library was generated by multiplex PCR. Sequenced on an Illumina HiSeq 2000. The TCR beta CDR3 regions were amplified from the RNA transcripts. The first round of RT-PCR for the TCR CDR3 was performed with the HTBI primer set and the Qiagen OneStep RT-PCR kit. TCRdb cleaned the public reads at Q25 with fastp, built clones with MiXCR and kept in-frame beta chains. For every CDR3 protein sequence, its rows merge into one entry that carries the most common genes and DNA. This sample lists under 250,000 distinct CDR3 sequences; roughly a quarter were detected once. The ten largest make up roughly 40% of the sample. The specimen was blood. The receptors were gathered from a woman in her forties with Graves' ophthalmopathy.

The V gene is TRBV19, the J gene TRBJ1-1; 9 positions match TRBD1. The CDR3 covers 15 residues. V shed 8 bases and J 2 bases; nucleotides not matched to a gene: 9. In germline, CDR1 is LNHDA, CDR2 SQIVND (reference sequence). The CDR3 protein is CASARDRALNTEAFF. The CDR3 nucleotides are TGTGCCAGTGCCCGGGACAGGGCACTTAACACTGAAGCTTTCTTT.

This clonotype occurred once. This chain joins TRBV27 and TRBJ1-5; the D is unclear. V lost 6 bases and J 2 bases, leaving 11 bases between the germline ends. The CDR3 has 14 amino acids. CDR1 and CDR2 (germline): MNHEY, SMNVEV (reference sequence). CDR3 DNA sequence: TGTGCCAGCAGCCCCTACGGGGGCAATCAGCCCCAGCATTTT. Translation gives CASSPYGGNQPQHF.

This clonotype has more than one count but fewer than ten. A much larger clone is a single base away; this may be a read error. The V call is TRBV11-3, the J call TRBJ2-7; D is unresolved. CDR3 size: 15 residues. The germline V gene has CDR1 SGHNT and CDR2 YENEEA. The DNA for the CDR3 is TGTGTCAGCAGCTTAGACTCTGCGATCCCCTACGAGCAGTACTTC. Its translation: CVSSLDSAIPYEQYF.

This clonotype was seen at least ten times. This sequence joins TRBV4-1 and TRBJ2-7; D assignment may be TRBD1 or TRBD2 (5 bases each). The V end was cut by 0 bases, the J end by 2 bases, with 5 bases between. Germline V gene data show CDR1 as MGHRA and CDR2 as YSYEKL. The CDR3 contains 13 residues. The CDR3: CASSQEGAYEQYF. The CDR3 DNA reads TGCGCCAGCAGCCAAGAGGGGGCCTACGAGCAGTACTTC.

This clonotype was picked up many times. The rearrangement joins TRBV28 to TRBJ1-5; D uncertain. V was cut by 3 bases and J by 4 bases, with 4 bases left in between. Germline V CDR1 and CDR2: MDHEN, SYDVKM. The CDR3 consists of 12 residues. The CDR3 sequence: CASSFGNQPQHF. DNA for the CDR3: TGTGCCAGCAGTTTTGGTAATCAGCCCCAGCATTTT.

This clonotype was seen many times. The CDR3 sequence: CASRATGVLHQPQHF. The CDR3 DNA follows: TGTGCCAGCAGAGCCACAGGGGTCCTTCATCAGCCCCAGCATTTT. J is TRBJ1-5 and V is TRBV6-5, with 7 bases that match TRBD1. This CDR3 has 15 amino acids. Per the germline V gene, CDR1 is MNHEY and CDR2 is SVGAGI. V lost 6 bases and J lost 5; bases outside the gene matches: 10.

This clonotype came up many times. The V and J genes are TRBV7-2 and TRBJ2-2; no clear D. Deletions cut 5 bases from V and 5 bases from J, with 6 bases between. The germline gives CDR1 SGHTA, CDR2 FQGNSA. The CDR3 contains 12 residues. The CDR3 DNA reads as TGTGCCAGCAGCCCCGGGACCGGGGAGCTGTTTTTT. It translates to CASSPGTGELFF.

The chain joins TRBV6-5 to TRBJ1-3; 7 bases line up with TRBD1. Germline CDR1 and CDR2: MNHEY and SVGAGI. The V gene end was trimmed by 2 bases and the J gene end by 4 bases; junction bases not matched to a gene: 5. This CDR3 spans 15 amino acids. The CDR3 bases are TGTGCCAGCAGTTACCGGGACAGACCAGGAAACACCATATATTTT. Its protein is CASSYRDRPGNTIYF.

This clonotype was counted at least ten times. This chain joins TRBV28 and TRBJ2-7; 9 nucleotides line up with TRBD2. Germline V lookup: CDR1 MDHEN, CDR2 SYDVKM. V gave up 7 bases and J gave up 2 bases; unmatched junction bases: 12. This CDR3 is built from 16 residues. CDR3 DNA: TGTGCCAGCATGAGGGCTAGCGGGACATATCCCTACGAGCAGTACTTC. It is translated as CASMRASGTYPYEQYF.

This clonotype was observed many times. V gene TRBV30 combines with J gene TRBJ2-7, with 9 bases that match TRBD2. The V and J ends lost 4 bases and 4 bases, in that order; junction bases with no gene match: 8. Per the germline V gene, CDR1 is GTSNPN and CDR2 is SVGIG (reference sequence). The length of the CDR3 is 14 residues. For the CDR3, the DNA is TGTGCCTGGAATCCGATAGCGGGAGAGTACGAGCAGTACTTC. It yields the protein CAWNPIAGEYEQYF.

This clonotype was observed at least ten times. This chain joins TRBV19 and TRBJ2-7; D is unclear. The CDR3 contains 14 residues. V lost 5 bases and J 3 bases, leaving 14 bases between the germline ends. Per germline, CDR1 LNHDA and CDR2 SQIVND (reference sequence). The CDR3 here is CASSPMDQYYEQYF. CDR3 coding DNA: TGTGCCAGTAGTCCTATGGATCAGTACTACGAGCAGTACTTC.

This clonotype was seen many times. This chain uses TRBV5-1 with TRBJ2-2; 10 bases are a match to TRBD2. Germline V CDR1 and CDR2: SGHRS, YFSETQ. The junction had 3 bases not matched to a gene; V was cut back by 1 base and J by 6 bases. The CDR3 runs 15 residues. The CDR3 loop reads CASSLIAGGSGELFF. DNA of the CDR3: TGCGCCAGCAGCTTGATAGCGGGAGGATCCGGGGAGCTGTTTTTT.

Ten or more counts support this clonotype. This chain links TRBV5-1 with TRBJ1-1; D is possibly TRBD1 (6 bases). The germline V gene encodes CDR1 SGHRS and CDR2 YFSETQ. The CDR3 sequence is 15 residues long. V was cut by 5 bases and J by 4 bases, with 18 bases left in between. The CDR3 loop is CASSRLQGQSTEAFF. The CDR3 DNA follows: TGCGCCAGCAGTCGACTACAGGGCCAGAGCACTGAAGCTTTCTTT.

Ten or more counts support this clonotype. The V call is TRBV28, the J call TRBJ1-6, with TRBD1 as a possible D gene (5 bases). The germline V gene encodes CDR1 MDHEN and CDR2 SYDVKM. V was clipped by 7 bases and J by 10 bases, with 14 bases between them. The CDR3 is 13 residues long. The chain's CDR3 is CASTIRGNSPLHF. For the CDR3, the DNA is TGTGCCAGCACCATAAGGGGAAACTCACCCCTCCACTTT.

This clonotype was detected ten times or more. CDR3 DNA: TGTGCCTGGAGTGTAGCCCCAATTGGACCTGGAAACACCATATATTTT. Encoded protein: CAWSVAPIGPGNTIYF. The chain combines TRBV30 with TRBJ1-3, with D uncertain. CDR1 and CDR2 from the germline V gene are GTSNPN and SVGIG (reference sequence). Trimming pared 0 bases from V and 2 bases from J, leaving 14 bases between. This CDR3 has 16 residues.

The chain uses TRBV6-1 and TRBJ2-2; the match to TRBD2 covers 9 bases. With V trimmed by 7 bases and J by 4 bases, 13 bases remained unmatched. The germline CDR1 and CDR2 sequences are MNHNS and SASEGT. This CDR3 contains 17 residues. In nucleotides, the CDR3 is TGTGCCAGCAAAGCGACCCCGGGACTAGCTGGCACCGGGGAGCTGTTTTTT. Translating gives CASKATPGLAGTGELFF.

The rearrangement links TRBV12-3 or TRBV12-4 to TRBJ2-7, with 10 nucleotides matching TRBD1. The CDR3 totals 16 residues. V was clipped by 4 bases and J by 6 bases; unmatched bases: 12. The CDR3 DNA follows: TGTGCCAGCAGTTGGACTTCGGGACAGGGGTCCACCGAGCAGTACTTC. Its protein is CASSWTSGQGSTEQYF.

This chain links TRBV6-5 with TRBJ2-7; D call uncertain. This CDR3 has 14 residues. Germline V gene data show CDR1 as MNHEY and CDR2 as SVGAGI. V was cut by 2 bases and J by 9 bases, with 17 bases left in between. The CDR3 protein is CASSYMDRPLVQYF. CDR3 nucleotide sequence: TGTGCCAGCAGTTACATGGACCGGCCTTTGGTGCAGTACTTC.

This clonotype came up many times. J is TRBJ1-2 and V is TRBV28; tentative D call: TRBD1 (6 bases). This CDR3 spans 14 amino acids. CDR1 and CDR2 (germline): MDHEN, SYDVKM. The V and J ends lost 6 bases and 1 base respectively, with 12 bases between them. This chain's CDR3 is CASRPRQDNYGYTF. CDR3 DNA: TGTGCCAGCAGGCCGAGACAGGATAACTATGGCTACACCTTC.

This clonotype was counted only a few times. CDR3 nucleotides: TGTGCCAGCACCTCCGGGGCAGGTGGGACCGGGGAGCTGTTTTTT. Protein sequence: CASTSGAGGTGELFF. The chain joins TRBV9 to TRBJ2-2; D tentatively fits TRBD1 or TRBD2 (5 bases each). The V and J ends lost 6 bases and 5 bases respectively, with 17 bases between them. Germline CDR1 reads SGDLS; CDR2 reads YYNGEE. The CDR3 is 15 amino acids.

The gene calls are TRBV28 and TRBJ2-4; 9 nucleotides agree with TRBD2. V lost 4 bases and J lost 0; bases outside the gene matches: 4. Germline V gene lookup returns CDR1 MDHEN and CDR2 SYDVKM. CDR3 length: 16 residues. CDR3 in amino acids: CASSSSGKGAKNIQYF. In DNA form, the CDR3 reads TGTGCCAGCAGTTCTAGCGGGAAAGGAGCCAAAAACATTCAGTACTTC.